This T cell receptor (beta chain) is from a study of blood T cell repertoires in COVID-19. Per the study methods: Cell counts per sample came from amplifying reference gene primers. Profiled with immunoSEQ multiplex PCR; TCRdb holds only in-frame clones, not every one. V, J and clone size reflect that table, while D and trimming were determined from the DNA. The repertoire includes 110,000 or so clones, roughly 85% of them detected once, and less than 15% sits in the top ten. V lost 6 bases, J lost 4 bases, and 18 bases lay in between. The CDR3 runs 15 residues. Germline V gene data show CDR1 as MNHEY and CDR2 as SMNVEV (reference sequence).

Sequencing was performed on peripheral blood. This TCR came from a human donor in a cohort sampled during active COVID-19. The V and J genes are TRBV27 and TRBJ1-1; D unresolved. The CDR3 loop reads CASRLGGYVFTEAFF. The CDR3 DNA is TGTGCCAGCAGACTAGGAGGGTACGTTTTCACTGAAGCTTTCTTT.